This entry describes one T cell receptor beta chain. Its antigen is undetermined. The data belong to a study of PD-1 blockade in classical Hodgkin lymphoma. Points from the study as a whole: Possible causes of repertoire differences, disease activity or prior therapy, remain undefined.

This table comes from immunoSEQ multiplex PCR, and its TCRdb copy is limited to in-frame clones, with some not included. The sample lists 45,000 to 60,000 clones, approximately 80% seen once, with 15% to 20% in the top ten. With 5 bases removed from V and 5 bases from J, the gap between germline ends came to 19 bases. The CDR3 spans 15 residues. Germline values: CDR1 MNHEY, CDR2 SMNVEV (reference sequence). Time point here: cycle 4 day 1 (C4D1), after about 6 weeks of nivolumab. All the patients suffered relapse after autologous stem cell transplantation, and brentuximab vedotin exposure differed. Sequenced material: peripheral blood mononuclear cells (PBMCs), taken before the fourth cycle of nivolumab. This TCR was sampled from a human donor with classical Hodgkin lymphoma. The chain links TRBV27 to TRBJ2-7, with a weak D call TRBD2 (7 bases). CDR3 DNA sequence: TGTGCCAGCAGTCCTGCGGGGGCTAGTATCGACGAGCAGTACTTC. Protein sequence: CASSPAGASIDEQYF.